This is a list of T cell receptor beta chains from one sample in a study of cytomegalovirus exposure and HLA in healthy donors. Generated by immunoSEQ multiplex PCR, the TCRdb table keeps only in-frame clones and is missing some. The data contain around 230,000 clones, about 90% of them singletons. The sample was PBMCs. These receptors came from a woman in her 30s in good health and CMV-seropositive. CDR3s include the opening cysteine and the closing phenylalanine or tryptophan. A D gene is named only where the DNA matches it firmly. Clone size is not always given. Where it is, it says once, few, many or a class for expanded clones.

clone size	D gene	V gene	J gene	CDR3 protein	CDR3 DNA
.	TRBD1	TRBV9	TRBJ2-5	CASSAQGETQYF	TGTGCCAGCAGCGCACAGGGGGAGACCCAGTACTTC
.	.	TRBV7-9	TRBJ2-1	CASSLAYLNYLNEQFF	TGTGCCAGCAGCTTAGCGTATCTGAACTACCTGAATGAGCAGTTCTTC
once	TRBD2	TRBV7-9	TRBJ2-7	CASSLVLAGTYEQYF	TGTGCCAGCAGCTTAGTTCTAGCGGGCACATACGAGCAGTACTTC
.	.	TRBV18	TRBJ2-5	CASSPIGTLQETQYF	TGTGCCAGCTCACCTATCGGGACACTCCAAGAGACCCAGTACTTC
.	.	TRBV30	TRBJ1-3	CAWSEGPGNTIYF	TGTGCCTGGAGTGAGGGGCCTGGAAACACCATATATTTT
.	.	TRBV18	TRBJ1-2	CASSLLTGFDYGYTF	TGTGCCAGCTCACTCTTAACAGGGTTCGACTATGGCTACACCTTC
once	.	TRBV6-1	TRBJ2-1	CASSEASHRGAIEQFF	TGTGCCAGCAGTGAAGCTAGCCACCGAGGAGCGATAGAGCAGTTCTTC
.	.	TRBV4-1	TRBJ2-7	CASSQGGRGGTSDSYEQYF	TGCGCCAGCAGCCAAGGAGGGAGGGGAGGGACATCCGACTCCTACGAGCAGTACTTC
.	.	TRBV28	TRBJ2-4	CASSLSGSMGSLAKNIQYF	TGTGCCAGCAGTTTATCCGGGTCTATGGGTTCACTAGCCAAAAACATTCAGTACTTC
.	.	TRBV29-1	TRBJ1-5	CSASTDSNQPQHF	TGCAGCGCCTCAACAGATAGCAATCAGCCCCAGCATTTT
.	TRBD1	TRBV11-2	TRBJ2-7	CASSFSLGQGQYEQYF	TGTGCCAGCAGCTTCTCCCTTGGACAGGGCCAATACGAGCAGTACTTC
.	TRBD1	TRBV6-1	TRBJ2-7	CASSAFGGQGYRGLLYEQYF	TGTGCCAGCAGTGCGTTTGGGGGACAGGGTTATCGGGGACTCCTATACGAGCAGTACTTC
.	TRBD1	TRBV6-4	TRBJ1-2	CASRGDRDYTF	TGTGCCAGCAGGGGAGACAGGGACTACACCTTC
once	TRBD1	TRBV29-1	TRBJ1-1	CSVETDREGTEAFF	TGCAGCGTTGAAACGGACAGGGAGGGCACTGAAGCTTTCTTT
.	TRBD1	TRBV11-2	TRBJ1-1	CASSLGTGGYTEAFF	TGTGCCAGCAGCTTAGGGACAGGGGGCTACACTGAAGCTTTCTTT
.	.	TRBV6-4	TRBJ2-3	CASSDSKEGDTQYF	TGTGCCAGCAGTGACTCTAAAGAGGGAGATACGCAGTATTTT
once	.	TRBV6-6	TRBJ1-1	CASSPGLLAGAEAFF	TGTGCCAGCAGCCCGGGACTCCTGGCGGGGGCTGAAGCTTTCTTT
.	.	TRBV6-5	TRBJ2-7	CASSRGHYEQYF	TGTGCCAGCAGCCGAGGCCACTACGAGCAGTACTTC
once	TRBD1	TRBV5-6	TRBJ2-2	CASSFSGTGVTGELFF	TGTGCCAGCAGCTTCTCCGGGACAGGGGTCACCGGGGAGCTGTTTTTT
.	TRBD2	TRBV6-5	TRBJ2-3	CASSYGHGGDTQYF	TGTGCCAGCAGTTACGGCCACGGGGGGGATACGCAGTATTTT
.	TRBD2	TRBV5-1	TRBJ2-5	CASRIAGGPLETQYF	TGCGCCAGCAGGATAGCGGGAGGGCCTTTGGAGACCCAGTACTTC
few	.	TRBV5-1	TRBJ2-3	CASSSVNTDTQYF	TGCGCCAGCAGCTCTGTTAACACAGATACGCAGTATTTT
.	TRBD1	TRBV18	TRBJ1-1	CASSGQGWNTEAFF	TGTGCCAGCTCAGGACAGGGGTGGAACACTGAAGCTTTCTTT
once	.	TRBV6-5	TRBJ1-2	CASSYSTSNGYTF	TGTGCCAGCAGTTACTCCACCTCTAATGGCTACACCTTC
.	TRBD2	TRBV5-1	TRBJ2-3	CASSPGLAGGTSTDTQYF	TGCGCCAGCAGCCCGGGACTAGCGGGAGGCACCAGCACAGATACGCAGTATTTT
.	TRBD2	TRBV18	TRBJ2-5	CASSRPGLAETQYF	TGTGCCAGCTCACGACCGGGACTAGCAGAGACCCAGTACTTC
.	TRBD1	TRBV9	TRBJ1-3	CASSRQGATGNTIYF	TGTGCCAGCAGCCGCCAGGGGGCCACTGGAAACACCATATATTTT
.	.	TRBV7-9	TRBJ2-1	CASSFSPLRGARYNEQFF	TGTGCCAGCAGCTTCTCACCTTTACGCGGAGCCCGATACAATGAGCAGTTCTTC
few	.	TRBV9	TRBJ2-2	CASSVGTGLTGELFF	TGTGCCAGCAGCGTAGGAACAGGGCTCACCGGGGAGCTGTTTTTT
once	.	TRBV7-3	TRBJ2-1	CASRVSHSDLYNEQFF	TGTGCCAGCAGGGTCTCCCATTCCGACTTGTACAATGAGCAGTTCTTC
.	TRBD1	TRBV18	TRBJ1-5	CASSNPGQGADSNQPQHF	TGTGCCAGCTCCAACCCGGGACAGGGGGCGGATAGCAATCAGCCCCAGCATTTT
few	TRBD1	TRBV7-9	TRBJ2-7	CASSLDRDRGYEQYF	TGTGCCAGCAGCTTGGACCGGGACAGGGGCTACGAGCAGTACTTC
.	TRBD2	TRBV29-1	TRBJ2-3	CSVPTSFEADTQYF	TGCAGCGTTCCGACTAGCTTCGAAGCAGATACGCAGTATTTT